This T cell receptor (beta chain) came from a study of blood T cell repertoires in COVID-19. This CDR3 has 13 residues. Looked up from germline, CDR1 is MDHEN and CDR2 is SYDVKM. The V end was cut by 5 bases, the J end by 6 bases, with 12 bases between. Sequencing used immunoSEQ multiplex PCR; TCRdb keeps in-frame clones, though not all of them. Of about 220,000 clones in the sample, under 90% are singletons; the top ten hold 4.8%. Sequenced input: PBMCs or T cells enriched from blood (not recorded which). The sequence came from a woman aged 45-65 years who had been exposed to COVID-19. The gene calls are TRBV28 and TRBJ2-3; a weak D match, TRBD2 (5 bases). The CDR3: CASSITGGDTQYF. Here the CDR3 DNA reads TGTGCCAGCAGTATAACGGGCGGGGATACGCAGTATTTT.